The present T cell receptor (beta chain) was sequenced within a study of shared clonotypes between healthy human individuals. This clone has a single count. As yet, its antigen is unknown. Findings and limits, study-wide: Memory subsets generally showed smaller estimated richness than naive subsets did.

The CDR3 has 13 amino acids. The V gene lost 5 bases and the J gene lost 6 bases, with 11 bases spanning the gap. Germline loops: CDR1 SGHVS, CDR2 FQNEAQ. As originally analysed: Filtering differed because ImmunoSEQ produced junction-only sequences that carried no quality scores. The assay was immunoSEQ multiplex PCR, and TCRdb's table has in-frame clones only and misses some. That table furnishes V, J and clone size, whereas the DNA furnished D and trimming. The sample includes over a million clones, more than 95% of them seen just once. The sequenced sample was naive CD4+ T cells sorted from blood. Subset: CD45RA+ positively selected. This sequence was found in a man aged 25-45 years in good health. V usage is TRBV7-8 and J usage is TRBJ2-1; TRBD2 is a possible D gene (5 bases). CDR3 region: CASSRLAPNEQFF. As DNA, the CDR3 is TGTGCCAGCAGCCGGCTAGCCCCCAATGAGCAGTTCTTC.